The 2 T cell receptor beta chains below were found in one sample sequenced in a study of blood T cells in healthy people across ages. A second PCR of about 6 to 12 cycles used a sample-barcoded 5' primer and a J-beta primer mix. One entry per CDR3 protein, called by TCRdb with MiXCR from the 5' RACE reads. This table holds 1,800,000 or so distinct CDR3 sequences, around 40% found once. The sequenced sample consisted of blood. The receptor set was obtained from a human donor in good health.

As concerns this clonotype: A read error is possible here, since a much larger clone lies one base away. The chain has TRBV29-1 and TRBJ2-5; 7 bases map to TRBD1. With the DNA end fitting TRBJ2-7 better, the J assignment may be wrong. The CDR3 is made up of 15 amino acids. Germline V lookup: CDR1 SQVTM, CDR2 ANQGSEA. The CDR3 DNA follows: TGCAGCGTTGAACTCGAGGGCAGGGGGTATCACGAGCAGTACTTC. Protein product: CSVELEGRGYHEQYF.

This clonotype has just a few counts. As DNA, the CDR3 is TGCAGCGCGACGGGGCAGGGGAACACTGAAGCTTTCTTT. It yields the protein CSATGQGNTEAFF. J is TRBJ1-1 and V is TRBV29-1, with D tentatively TRBD1 (5 bases). Germline lookup yields CDR1 SQVTM and CDR2 ANQGSEA. The CDR3 covers 13 residues. Trimming shortened V by 7 bases and J by 1 base, and 13 bases separated the two germline ends.